A selection of T cell receptor beta chains follows, all from one sample in a study of cytomegalovirus exposure and HLA in healthy donors. Sequencing used immunoSEQ multiplex PCR; TCRdb keeps in-frame clones, though not all of them. The sample holds about 150,000 clones, approximately 70% seen once. Sequencing input: PBMCs. These receptors were obtained from a woman aged 55-69 years in good health and CMV-seropositive. The CDR3 runs from the conserved cysteine through the conserved F or W.

TRBV19,TRBJ2-7,CASSIDFQGPTYEQYF
TRBV7-9,TRBJ2-5,CASSLSALMETQYF
TRBV28,TRBJ2-2,CASTRATGELFF
TRBV6-1,TRBJ1-2,CASSDTQGSYGYTF
TRBV7-3,TRBJ2-2,CASSTWTSNTGELFF
TRBV6-1,TRBJ2-1,CASSAPGLARNEQFF
TRBV13,TRBJ2-7,CASRGGSYEQYF
TRBV6-5,TRBJ2-7,CASSYPGSNSYEQYF
TRBV5-1,TRBJ2-3,CASSGGAGSTDTQYF
TRBV29-1,TRBJ2-1,CSVGWASYNEQFF
TRBV5-6,-,CASSWRNTRRDSYEQYF
TRBV6-6,TRBJ2-3,CASSPRGENTQYF
TRBV28,TRBJ1-2,CASRRTGHLNYGYTF
TRBV5-1,TRBJ2-7,CASSMVLGTSAYEQYF
TRBV6-1,TRBJ2-7,CASSVPSGRVSREQYF
TRBV5-8,TRBJ1-2,CASTQARGLIGYTF
TRBV7-9,TRBJ2-5,CASSFGGAQETQYF
TRBV6-6,TRBJ1-1,CASSSGTGTPEAFF
TRBV5-6,TRBJ2-7,CAILSYEQYF
TRBV5-1,TRBJ1-1,CASSPGQGGEAFF
TRBV9,TRBJ1-2,CASSATGNYGYTF
TRBV28,TRBJ2-7,CASSSAGGTSYEQYF
TRBV30,TRBJ2-6,CAWSLLPSGANVLTF
TRBV15,TRBJ2-3,CATSIPSGRPSTDTQYF
TRBV19,TRBJ1-1,CASTRGHERTEAFF
TRBV19,TRBJ1-2,CASSINRNYGYTF
TRBV19,TRBJ2-6,CASSALRHLLSGANVLTF
TRBV7-9,TRBJ2-1,CASSFVGGNEQFF
TRBV19,TRBJ1-1,CASSIVHGQLVVGTEAFF
TRBV2,TRBJ2-1,CASRTGPGSYNEQFF
TRBV19,TRBJ2-7,CASRGTGAYEQYF
TRBV6-1,TRBJ1-1,CASSESRILNTEAFF
TRBV4-2,TRBJ2-1,CASSPQDYLTSSYNEQFF
TRBV4-1,TRBJ2-1,CASSLVSGANNEQFF
TRBV5-5,TRBJ1-2,CASSLGVGAANYGYTF
TRBV11-3,TRBJ2-1,CASSLDRGSYNEQFF
TRBV28,TRBJ1-2,CASLVAGYGYTF
TRBV9,TRBJ1-3,CASSTPRQGADGNTIYF
TRBV10-1,TRBJ2-3,CASSVLAGGPEDTQYF
TRBV6-6,TRBJ1-1,CASRPQGYTEAFF
TRBV6-1,TRBJ2-1,CASSEDGVPYNEQFF
TRBV5-1,TRBJ2-7,CASGRGQGGYEQYF
TRBV15,TRBJ2-2,CATSRTTRIGELFF
TRBV19,TRBJ2-1,CASSIPRGEQFF
TRBV29-1,TRBJ1-3,CSVRGQGGFGNTIYF